This T cell receptor beta chain was recovered during a study of T cell responses to AZD1222 COVID-19 vaccine. This CDR3 is built from 13 residues. Trimming stripped 0 bases from V and 4 bases from J, with 6 bases between. Germline lookup yields CDR1 LNHNV and CDR2 YYDKDF (reference sequence). Measured with immunoSEQ multiplex PCR; TCRdb has only the in-frame clones, and not every one. The sample holds about 110,000 clones; 94% are singletons and the top ten take about 3.1%. The sample consisted of peripheral blood, taken 28 days after the second AZD1222 dose. This chain uses TRBV15 with TRBJ1-2; D call uncertain. This receptor was identified in an adult who received the AZD1222 COVID-19 vaccine. In nucleotides, the CDR3 is TGTGCCACCAGCAGAGAAACAGCCTATGGCTACACCTTC. Translating it yields CATSRETAYGYTF.